The entry below gives a single T cell receptor beta chain sequence along with its context. The entry originates in a study of blood T cell repertoires in COVID-19. In the study overall: COVID-19 samples collected from the United States, Italy and Spain covered acute and convalescent phases.

Per the original data handling: From reference gene primer amplification, estimates of nucleated cell counts were derived. Assay used: immunoSEQ multiplex PCR; TCRdb lists only in-frame clones, some missing. The V and J calls and clone size come from that table; D and trimming were worked out from the DNA. The profile shows about 480,000 clones, 70% to 90% of them singletons. Donors were grouped by their self-reported clinical history. The V and J ends lost 5 bases and 5 bases respectively, with 10 bases between them. Germline V gives CDR1 LGHDT, CDR2 YNNKEL (reference sequence). The CDR3 has 13 amino acids.

V usage is TRBV3-1 (or the pseudogene TRBV3-2) and J usage is TRBJ1-5; the D gene is possibly TRBD1 (6 bases). The receptor comes from a woman between 18 and 30 years old with acute COVID-19. Specimen: PBMCs or T cells enriched from blood (not recorded which). CDR3 DNA: TGTGCCAGCAGCAAGGGGGGGGATCAGCCCCAGCATTTT. Its protein is CASSKGGDQPQHF.